This T cell receptor beta chain was recovered during a study of CD8+ T cells in alopecia areata. Points from the study as a whole: Because of a solitary nonresponder, the connection of baseline CD8+ expansion to response stays uncertain.

The CDR3 totals 14 residues. Trimming left V 0 bases short and J 7 bases short, with 10 bases between. Germline loops: CDR1 SNHLY, CDR2 FYNNEI. cDNA prepared by RNA extraction and subsequent reverse transcription served as the template for sequencing. Sequenced by immunoSEQ multiplex PCR; TCRdb stores in-frame clones only, minus some. The sample contains approximately 170,000 clones, 50% to 65% of which appear only once. On this clone: Its antigen is unidentified.

The treatment denotes: oral pan-JAK inhibitor, 5-10 mg twice daily. The chain combines TRBV2 with TRBJ1-5; the D gene is possibly TRBD1 (5 bases). The sample here was CD4+ T cells sorted from blood, taken at week 24, from a patient treated with tofacitinib. This TCR was sampled from a human donor with alopecia areata. The CDR3 protein is CASSEAAGEQPQHF. In nucleotides, the CDR3 is TGTGCCAGCAGTGAAGCTGCGGGGGAACAGCCCCAGCATTTT.